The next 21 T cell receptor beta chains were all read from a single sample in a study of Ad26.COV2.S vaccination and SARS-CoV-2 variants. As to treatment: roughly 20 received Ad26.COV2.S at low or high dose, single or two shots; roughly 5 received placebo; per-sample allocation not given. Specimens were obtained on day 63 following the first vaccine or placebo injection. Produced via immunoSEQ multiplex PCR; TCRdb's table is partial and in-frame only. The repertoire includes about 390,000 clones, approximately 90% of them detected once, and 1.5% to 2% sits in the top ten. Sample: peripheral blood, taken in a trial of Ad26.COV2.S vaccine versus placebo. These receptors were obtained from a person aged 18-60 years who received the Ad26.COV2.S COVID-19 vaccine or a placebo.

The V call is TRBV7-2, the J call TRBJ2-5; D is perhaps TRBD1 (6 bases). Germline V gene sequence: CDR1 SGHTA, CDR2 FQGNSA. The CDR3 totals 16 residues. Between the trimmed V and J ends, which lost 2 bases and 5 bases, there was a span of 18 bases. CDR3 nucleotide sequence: TGTGCCAGCAGCTTAAAACAGGGAAGACTGGCGGAGACCCAGTACTTC. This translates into CASSLKQGRLAETQYF.

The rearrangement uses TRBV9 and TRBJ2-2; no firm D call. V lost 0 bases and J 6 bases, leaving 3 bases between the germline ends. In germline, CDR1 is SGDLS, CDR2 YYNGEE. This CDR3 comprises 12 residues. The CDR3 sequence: CASSVEAGELFF. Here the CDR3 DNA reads TGTGCCAGCAGCGTAGAGGCCGGGGAGCTGTTTTTT.

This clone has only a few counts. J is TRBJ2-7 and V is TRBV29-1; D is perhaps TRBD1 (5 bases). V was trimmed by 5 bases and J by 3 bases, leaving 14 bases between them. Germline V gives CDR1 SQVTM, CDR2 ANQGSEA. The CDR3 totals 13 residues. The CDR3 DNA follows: TGCAGCGTTTCCCTCGGCAGGGACTACGAGCAGTACTTC. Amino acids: CSVSLGRDYEQYF.

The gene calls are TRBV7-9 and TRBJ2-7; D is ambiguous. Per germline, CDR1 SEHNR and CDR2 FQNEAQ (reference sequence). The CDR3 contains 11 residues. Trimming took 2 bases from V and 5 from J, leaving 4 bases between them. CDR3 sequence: CASSLRDEQYF. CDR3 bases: TGTGCCAGCAGCTTACGGGACGAGCAGTACTTC.

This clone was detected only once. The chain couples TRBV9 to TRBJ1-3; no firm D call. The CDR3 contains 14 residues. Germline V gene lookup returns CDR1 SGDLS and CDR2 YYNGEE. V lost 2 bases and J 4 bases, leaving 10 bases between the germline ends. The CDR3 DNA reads TGTGCCAGCAGCGTGCACAGAGGAGGAAACACCATATATTTT. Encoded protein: CASSVHRGGNTIYF.

The DNA of the CDR3 is TGTGCCAGTAGTATAGAGGGTCTCAGAGAGCAGTACTTC. Translation gives CASSIEGLREQYF. This chain uses TRBV19 with TRBJ2-7; D uncertain. Germline V lookup: CDR1 LNHDA, CDR2 SQIVND (reference sequence). The CDR3 is 13 residues long. V was clipped by 0 bases and J by 7 bases, with 10 bases between them.

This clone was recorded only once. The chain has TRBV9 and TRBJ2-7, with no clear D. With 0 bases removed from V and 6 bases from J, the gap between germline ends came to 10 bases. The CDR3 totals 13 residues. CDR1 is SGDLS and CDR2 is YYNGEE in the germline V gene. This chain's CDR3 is CASSVDPRAEQYF. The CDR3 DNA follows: TGTGCCAGCAGCGTAGACCCTAGGGCCGAGCAGTACTTC.

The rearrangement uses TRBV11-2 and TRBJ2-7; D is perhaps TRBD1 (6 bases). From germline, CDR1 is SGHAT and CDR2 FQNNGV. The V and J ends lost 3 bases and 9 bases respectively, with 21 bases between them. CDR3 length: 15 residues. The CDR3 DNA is TGTGCCAGCAGCTTCTCAACAGGGCAGGGTTCGGGGCAGTACTTC. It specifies CASSFSTGQGSGQYF.

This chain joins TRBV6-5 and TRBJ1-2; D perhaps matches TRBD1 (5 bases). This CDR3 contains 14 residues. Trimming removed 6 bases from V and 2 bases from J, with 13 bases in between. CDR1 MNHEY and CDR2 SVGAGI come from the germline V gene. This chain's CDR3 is CASSTDSGNYGYTF. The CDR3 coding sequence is TGTGCCAGCAGCACCGACAGTGGGAACTATGGCTACACCTTC.

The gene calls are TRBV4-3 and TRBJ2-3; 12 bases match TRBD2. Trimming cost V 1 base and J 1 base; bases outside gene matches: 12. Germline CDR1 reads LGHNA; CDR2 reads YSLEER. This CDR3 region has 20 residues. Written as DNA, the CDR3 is TGCGCCAGCAGCCAAGTGGGGACTAGCGGGCCCCAAGGAGGCACAGATACGCAGTATTTT. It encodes CASSQVGTSGPQGGTDTQYF.

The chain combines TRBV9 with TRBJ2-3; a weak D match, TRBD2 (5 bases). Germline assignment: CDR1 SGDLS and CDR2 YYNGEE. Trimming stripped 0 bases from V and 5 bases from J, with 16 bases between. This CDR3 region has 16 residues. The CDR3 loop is CASSVGPGRVGDTQYF. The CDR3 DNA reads TGTGCCAGCAGCGTAGGTCCGGGAAGGGTAGGAGATACGCAGTATTTT.

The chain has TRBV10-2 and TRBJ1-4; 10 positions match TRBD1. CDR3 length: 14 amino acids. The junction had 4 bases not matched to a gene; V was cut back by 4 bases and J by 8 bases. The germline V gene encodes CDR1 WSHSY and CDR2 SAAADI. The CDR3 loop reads CASSGDRGREKLFF. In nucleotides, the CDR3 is TGCGCCAGCAGTGGGGACAGGGGAAGAGAAAAACTGTTTTTT.

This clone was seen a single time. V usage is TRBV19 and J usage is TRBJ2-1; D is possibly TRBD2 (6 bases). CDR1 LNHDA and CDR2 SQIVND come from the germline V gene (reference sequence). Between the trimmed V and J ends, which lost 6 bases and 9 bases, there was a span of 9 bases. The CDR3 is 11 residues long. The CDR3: CASRLGGEQFF. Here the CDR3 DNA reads TGTGCCAGTAGATTGGGGGGTGAGCAGTTCTTC.

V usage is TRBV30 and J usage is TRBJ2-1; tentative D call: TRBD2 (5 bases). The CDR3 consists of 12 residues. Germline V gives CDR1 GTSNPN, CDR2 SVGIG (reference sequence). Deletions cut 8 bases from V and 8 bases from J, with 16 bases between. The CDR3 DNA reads TGTGCCCGAGGGCGAATGAGGGATGAGCAGTTCTTC. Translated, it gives CARGRMRDEQFF. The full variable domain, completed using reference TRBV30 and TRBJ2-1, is SQTIHQWPATLVQPVGSPLSLECTVEGTSNPNLYWYRQAAGRGLQLLFYSVGIGQISSEVPQNLSASRPQDRQFILSSKKLLLSDSGFYLCARGRMRDEQFFGPGTRLTVL.

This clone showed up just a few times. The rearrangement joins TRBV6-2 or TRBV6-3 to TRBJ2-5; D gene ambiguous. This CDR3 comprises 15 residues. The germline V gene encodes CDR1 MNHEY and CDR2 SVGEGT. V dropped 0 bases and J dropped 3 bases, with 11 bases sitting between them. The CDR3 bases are TGTGCCAGCAGTTACTCCCAACATAGCAAAGAGACCCAGTACTTC. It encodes CASSYSQHSKETQYF.

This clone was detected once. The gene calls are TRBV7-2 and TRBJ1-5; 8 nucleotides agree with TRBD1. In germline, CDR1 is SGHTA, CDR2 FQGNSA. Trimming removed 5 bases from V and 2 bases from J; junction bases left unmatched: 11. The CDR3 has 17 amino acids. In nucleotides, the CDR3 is TGTGCCAGCAGCCCGCCGAAGCGGGGACAGGGCAATCAGCCCCAGCATTTT. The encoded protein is CASSPPKRGQGNQPQHF.

CDR3 protein: CAWSGTVGGGGQFF. The DNA of the CDR3 is TGTGCCTGGAGTGGTACTGTCGGCGGGGGTGGGCAGTTCTTC. The chain links TRBV30 to TRBJ2-1; 7 bases match TRBD2. This CDR3 comprises 14 residues. Germline assignment: CDR1 GTSNPN and CDR2 SVGIG (reference sequence). V was clipped by 1 base and J by 12 bases; unmatched bases: 12.

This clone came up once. The CDR3 here is CASSLEGTSGGPDTQYF. CDR3 nucleotides: TGTGCCAGCAGCTTGGAAGGGACTAGCGGGGGCCCAGATACGCAGTATTTT. The rearrangement uses TRBV5-4 and TRBJ2-3, with 14 bases that match TRBD2. Unmatched junction bases numbered 4, after V lost 0 bases and J lost 4 bases. This CDR3 contains 17 residues. Germline-derived CDR1 and CDR2 are SGHNT and YYREEE (reference sequence). Full variable domain (outside the CDR3, taken from reference TRBV5-4 and TRBJ2-3): ETGVTQSPTHLIKTRGQQVTLRCSSQSGHNTVSWYQQALGQGPQFIFQYYREEENGRGNFPPRFSGLQFPNYSSELNVNALELDDSALYLCASSLEGTSGGPDTQYFGPGTRLTVL.

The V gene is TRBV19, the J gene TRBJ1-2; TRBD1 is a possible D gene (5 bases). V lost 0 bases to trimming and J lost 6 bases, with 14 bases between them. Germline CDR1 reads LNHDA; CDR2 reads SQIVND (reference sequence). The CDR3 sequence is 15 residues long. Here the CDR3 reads CASSIDWDSRDGYTF. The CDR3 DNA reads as TGTGCCAGTAGTATAGATTGGGACTCAAGAGATGGCTACACCTTC.

DNA of the CDR3: TGTGCCAGCAGCTTGGGACAGCAACCCAATCAGCCCCAGCATTTT. This encodes CASSLGQQPNQPQHF. The chain links TRBV11-3 to TRBJ1-5; 7 bases agree with TRBD1. This CDR3 region has 15 residues. The germline CDR1 and CDR2 sequences are SGHNT and YENEEA. Germline trimming cut 3 bases from V and 3 bases from J; bases unmatched to any gene: 5.

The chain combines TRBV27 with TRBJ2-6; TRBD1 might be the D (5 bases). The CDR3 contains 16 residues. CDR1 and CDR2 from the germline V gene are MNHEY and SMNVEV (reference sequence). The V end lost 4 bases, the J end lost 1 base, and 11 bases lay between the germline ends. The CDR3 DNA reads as TGTGCCAGCAGTTCAATAACAGGTTCTGGGGCCAACGTCCTGACTTTC. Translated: CASSSITGSGANVLTF.